The clone carrying this T cell receptor beta chain was picked up a small number of times. Its specificity is not known. CDR1 and CDR2 (germline): SNHLY, FYNNEI. The length of the CDR3 is 16 residues. The ends were cut back, 2 bases at V and 4 bases at J, with 12 bases in the middle. This sample stems from a study of beta chain features in type 1 diabetes. Donors contributed one heparinised blood draw apiece, averaging roughly 0.12 L. The isolated RNA, all of it, was reverse transcribed, so expressed TCRB transcripts were what got sequenced. The assay was immunoSEQ multiplex PCR, and TCRdb's table has in-frame clones only and misses some. The table lists a few hundred thousand clones, roughly 11% of them singletons, with 1% to 1.5% in the top ten. Study-level points and caveats: Insertions at VDJ junctions were less frequent in type 1 diabetes patients. These patients also deleted more nucleotides at the same junctions. Cells carrying high TCR expression could end up over-represented when cDNA is sequenced.

The sequenced material came from central memory CD4+ T cells from blood. The chain is built from TRBV2 and TRBJ2-6; D tentatively fits TRBD1 or TRBD2 (5 bases each). This clonotype was sampled from a man aged 18 to 30 in good health. The CDR3 DNA sequence: TGTGCCAGCAGTGAAACAGGAGGCACCGGGGCCAACGTCCTGACTTTC. Translated: CASSETGGTGANVLTF.